Each of the 5 T cell receptor beta chains below was sequenced from the same sample in a study of blood T cell repertoires in COVID-19. Using immunoSEQ multiplex PCR, the repertoire was profiled, and TCRdb retains in-frame clones only, with some absent. The sample shows more than 120,000 clones, approximately 89% of them seen only once. The sequencing sample was made of peripheral blood. These receptors were obtained from a human donor in a cohort sampled during active COVID-19.

This chain's CDR3 is CASSLGQTDNYGYTF. CDR3 nucleotides: TGTGCCAGCAGCTTGGGGCAGACAGATAACTATGGCTACACCTTC. The rearrangement joins TRBV5-6 to TRBJ1-2; TRBD1 is a possible D gene (5 bases). The length of the CDR3 is 15 residues. From germline, CDR1 is SGHDT and CDR2 YYEEEE. V was shortened by 0 bases and J by 1 base, with 10 bases between the two germline ends. The full variable domain, its missing parts supplied by reference TRBV5-6 and TRBJ1-2, is DAGVTQSPTHLIKTRGQQVTLRCSPKSGHDTVSWYQQALGQGPQFIFQYYEEEERQRGNFPDRFSGHQFPNYSSELNVNALLLGDSALYLCASSLGQTDNYGYTFGSGTRLTVV.

This chain uses TRBV5-6 with TRBJ2-7, with D perhaps matching TRBD1 (5 bases). The CDR3 totals 13 residues. CDR1 and CDR2 from the germline V gene are SGHDT and YYEEEE. The V and J ends lost 6 bases and 7 bases respectively, with 17 bases between them. CDR3: CASTRSWGGEQYF. CDR3 in DNA: TGTGCCAGCACCCGATCATGGGGCGGAGAGCAGTACTTC.

The chain carries TRBV23-1 and TRBJ1-6; 9 nucleotides align to TRBD1. TRBV23-1 is reported as an ORF; its role is uncertain. The CDR3 totals 20 residues. The ends lost 7 bases at V and 7 bases at J; junction bases unmatched: 23. CDR3 in amino acids: CASTNPARDRAGFTNSPLHF. The CDR3 region has the DNA TGCGCCAGCACGAACCCGGCCCGGGACAGGGCTGGTTTTACCAATTCACCCCTCCACTTT.

This chain joins TRBV11-2 and TRBJ1-5; TRBD1 agrees at 9 bases. Per the germline V gene, CDR1 is SGHAT and CDR2 is FQNNGV. V lost 5 bases, J lost 6 bases, and 5 bases stayed unmatched. The CDR3 totals 14 residues. The CDR3 reads CASSIQGARQPQHF. The CDR3 DNA follows: TGTGCCAGCAGCATACAGGGGGCACGTCAGCCCCAGCATTTT.

This rearrangement joins TRBV12-3 or TRBV12-4 to TRBJ1-1; D may be TRBD1 (5 bases). CDR3 length equals 13 residues. Between the trimmed V and J ends, which lost 3 bases and 5 bases, there was a span of 10 bases. The CDR3 region has the DNA TGTGCCAGCAGTTTCGTGGAGGGGACTGAAGCTTTCTTT. It is translated as CASSFVEGTEAFF.